These 12 T cell receptor beta chains were all obtained from the same sample, sequenced in a study of blood T cell repertoires in COVID-19. Clones were read by immunoSEQ multiplex PCR, and TCRdb kept only the in-frame ones, dropping some. This table holds roughly 380,000 clones, around nine tenths found once. Sequences were obtained from peripheral blood. All receptors come from a woman between 35 and 50 years old with COVID-19, enrolled during active disease.

The V gene is TRBV18, the J gene TRBJ2-1; tentative D call: TRBD1 (5 bases). From germline, CDR1 is KGHSH and CDR2 LQKENI. CDR3 size: 13 residues. V was cut by 2 bases and J by 7 bases, with 9 bases left in between. The CDR3, as DNA: TGTGCCAGCTCACCAGTAGGGGTGAATGAGCAGTTCTTC. Translation: CASSPVGVNEQFF.

V and J are TRBV7-9 and TRBJ1-2; tentative D call: TRBD1 (5 bases). Per germline, CDR1 SEHNR and CDR2 FQNEAQ (reference sequence). The CDR3 runs to 17 residues. With 0 bases removed from V and 2 bases from J, the gap between germline ends came to 16 bases. The CDR3 protein is CASSLAPLQGWNYGYTF. In DNA form, the CDR3 reads TGTGCCAGCAGCTTAGCGCCTCTCCAGGGCTGGAACTATGGCTACACCTTC.

This clone has a single count. The V and J genes are TRBV6-6 and TRBJ2-1; D gene ambiguous. V was shortened by 5 bases and J by 0 bases, with 14 bases between the two germline ends. CDR1 and CDR2 (germline): MNHNY, SVGAGI (reference sequence). The CDR3 has 16 amino acids. CDR3 nucleotide sequence: TGTGCCAGCAGTCCGAGGCTTCAGAGCTCCTACAATGAGCAGTTCTTC. Translating gives CASSPRLQSSYNEQFF.

This sequence joins TRBV5-1 and TRBJ2-3, with TRBD2 identical over 7 bases. CDR3 length equals 14 residues. Looked up from germline, CDR1 is SGHRS and CDR2 is YFSETQ. Losses at the gene ends were 6 bases for V and 6 bases for J; bases not matched to a gene: 10. CDR3 loop: CASKPGTTYDTQYF. CDR3 DNA sequence: TGCGCCAGCAAGCCCGGGACTACCTACGATACGCAGTATTTT.

The J gene is TRBJ1-2, the V gene TRBV4-3; 8 nucleotides align to TRBD1. The CDR3 has 15 amino acids. Germline values: CDR1 LGHNA, CDR2 YSLEER. J gave up 4 bases and V 4 bases, and 8 bases lay outside the gene matches. The CDR3, as DNA: TGCGCCAGCAGCCGAGGGGACAGGAGTACCTATGGCTACACCTTC. Amino acids: CASSRGDRSTYGYTF.

The CDR3 region has the DNA TGTGCCAGCGGCGGGCCGCGCTCTGAGCCTGGAAACACCATATATTTT. It translates to CASGGPRSEPGNTIYF. This sequence joins TRBV7-2 and TRBJ1-3; D ambiguous. CDR3 length equals 16 residues. Looked up from germline, CDR1 is SGHTA and CDR2 is FQGNSA. Trimming removed 8 bases from V and 2 bases from J, with 19 bases in between.

The rearrangement joins TRBV5-1 to TRBJ1-4, with D possibly being TRBD1 (6 bases). Trimming stripped 0 bases from V and 6 bases from J, with 12 bases between. This CDR3 is 15 amino acids long. Germline V lookup: CDR1 SGHRS, CDR2 YFSETQ. The CDR3 DNA is TGCGCCAGCAGCTTGGCCGGCAGGGGAGATGAAAAACTGTTTTTT. Translated: CASSLAGRGDEKLFF.

This sequence joins TRBV5-4 and TRBJ2-3, with D possibly being TRBD1 (5 bases). The V and J ends lost 5 bases and 3 bases respectively, with 16 bases between them. The CDR3 is 15 residues long. From germline, CDR1 is SGHNT and CDR2 YYREEE (reference sequence). CDR3 nucleotides: TGTGCCAGCAGTCAGGCTCGTAGGGGAACAGATACGCAGTATTTT. Amino acid sequence: CASSQARRGTDTQYF.

This chain links TRBV7-2 with TRBJ2-1; possibly TRBD2 for D (5 bases). The V gene's germline CDR1 is SGHTA and CDR2 FQGNSA. With 4 bases removed from V and 6 bases from J, the gap between germline ends came to 19 bases. The CDR3 runs 16 residues. The CDR3 coding sequence is TGTGCCAGCAGCTCCAGACCGGGATATCCGCTCAATGAGCAGTTCTTC. This translates into CASSSRPGYPLNEQFF.

The gene calls are TRBV19 and TRBJ2-4; TRBD2 agrees at 7 bases. In germline, CDR1 is LNHDA, CDR2 SQIVND (reference sequence). J gave up 0 bases and V 5 bases, and 13 bases lay outside the gene matches. The CDR3 covers 18 residues. The CDR3 DNA follows: TGTGCCAGTAGTTTCCGACTAGCCGGAGACCTAGCCAAAAACATTCAGTACTTC. Translating it yields CASSFRLAGDLAKNIQYF.

The rearrangement links TRBV9 to TRBJ2-2; TRBD2 is a possible D gene (6 bases). V was cut by 4 bases and J by 7 bases, with 20 bases left in between. The CDR3 contains 16 residues. CDR1 and CDR2 (germline): SGDLS, YYNGEE. Written as DNA, the CDR3 is TGTGCCAGCAGCCTCACCCCTCGGGAGTGGGACGGGGAGCTGTTTTTT. It encodes CASSLTPREWDGELFF.

The chain combines TRBV5-8 with TRBJ1-4; 10 nucleotides line up with TRBD1. V lost 4 bases to trimming and J lost 14 bases; unmatched junction nucleotides: 2. The CDR3 is 11 amino acids. The germline CDR1 and CDR2 sequences are SGHTS and YDEGEE. CDR3 nucleotide sequence: TGTGCCAGCAGCCGGGACAGGGGCCTGTTTTTT. As protein: CASSRDRGLFF.